The rows below give T cell receptor beta chains drawn from one sample of a study of shared clonotypes between healthy human individuals. Generated by immunoSEQ multiplex PCR, the TCRdb table keeps only in-frame clones and is missing some. The data show some 2,000,000 clones, about 95% seen once. The sequencing input was naive CD8+ T cells sorted from blood. The receptors come from a man aged 18 to 29 in good health. Each CDR3 is given with its conserved first and last residue. Each record gives: D gene, V gene, clone size, CDR3 length, J gene, CDR3 DNA, CDR3 protein. D genes are given only for firm matches. Where a row states a size, it is once, few, many or the class of an expanded clone; other rows omit it.

TRBD1,TRBV6-5,.,14,TRBJ1-5,TGTGCCAGCAGCACTGGACAGGGGAATCAACCCCAGCATTTT,CASSTGQGNQPQHF
.,TRBV9,.,11,TRBJ2-2,TGTGCCAGCAGTCAGGGCGGGGAGCTGTTTTTT,CASSQGGELFF
.,TRBV29-1,.,13,TRBJ1-1,TGCAGCGGGCTGAGAGTGGGGAACACTGAAGCTTTCTTT,CSGLRVGNTEAFF
TRBD1,TRBV27,.,15,TRBJ2-1,TGTGCCAGCAGTAACTATGGGACAGCTTACAATGAGCAGTTCTTC,CASSNYGTAYNEQFF
.,TRBV7-8,.,12,TRBJ2-3,TGTGCCAGCAGCTTCCCAACAGATACGCAGTATTTT,CASSFPTDTQYF
TRBD1,TRBV18,.,15,TRBJ1-1,TGTGCCAGCTCACCCTCGGGACAGGTGAACACTGAAGCTTTCTTT,CASSPSGQVNTEAFF
TRBD1,TRBV30,.,15,TRBJ2-2,TGTGCCTGGGCCCTCGGCCCAGGGGGCACCGGGGAGCTGTTTTTT,CAWALGPGGTGELFF
.,TRBV19,once,14,TRBJ2-7,TGTGCCAGTAGTAGCGGCCAGGGGTCTTACGAGCAGTACTTC,CASSSGQGSYEQYF
.,TRBV5-6,.,13,TRBJ2-7,TGTGCCAGCAGCCCTGACAGTTCCTACGAGCAGTACTTC,CASSPDSSYEQYF
TRBD2,TRBV4-1,.,15,TRBJ2-1,TGCGCCAGCCGAGATGCGGGACTAGCGGGAGGGCCCCAGTTCTTC,CASRDAGLAGGPQFF
TRBD1,TRBV14,.,17,TRBJ1-2,TGTGCCAGCAGCCAAGGGGACAGGGGGATTGACTCCTATGGCTACACCTTC,CASSQGDRGIDSYGYTF
.,TRBV4-3,.,17,TRBJ2-1,TGCGCCAGCAGCCAAGATTATGGAGGGAGCTCCTACAATGAGCAGTTCTTC,CASSQDYGGSSYNEQFF
.,TRBV7-9,.,15,TRBJ2-7,TGTGCCAGCAGCTTTATCGCGGTACAGGGTGACGAGCAGTACTTC,CASSFIAVQGDEQYF
TRBD1,TRBV5-5,.,15,TRBJ2-7,TGTGCCAGCAGCCTTGGACAGGGAAGAACCTACGAGCAGTACTTC,CASSLGQGRTYEQYF
.,TRBV19,.,14,TRBJ2-7,TGTGCCAGTAGTCCAAGCGTCGGATCCTACGAGCAGTACTTC,CASSPSVGSYEQYF
.,TRBV4-1,.,14,TRBJ2-7,TGCGCCAGCAGCCACGAACCATTCTCCTACGAGCAGTACTTC,CASSHEPFSYEQYF
.,TRBV15,once,16,TRBJ2-5,TGTGCCACCAGCAGAGATGAGGCGTTGTACCAAGAGACCCAGTACTTC,CATSRDEALYQETQYF
TRBD2,TRBV7-2,.,15,TRBJ2-5,TGTGCCAGCAGCTTAGTTGCGGGAGTGGGGGAGACCCAGTACTTC,CASSLVAGVGETQYF
.,TRBV5-6,.,13,TRBJ1-2,TGTGCCAGCAGTTACAAAGGGCCTAGGGGCTACACCTTC,CASSYKGPRGYTF
.,TRBV4-3,.,14,TRBJ1-1,TGCGCCAGCAGCCAATGGGGGGGGCACACTGAAGCTTTCTTT,CASSQWGGHTEAFF
.,TRBV30,.,11,TRBJ2-7,TGTGCCTGGAGTGTAGGCGGGGAGCAGTACTTC,CAWSVGGEQYF
TRBD2,TRBV27,.,14,TRBJ2-1,TGTGCCAGCAGTTCGTGGACTAGCTCAAATGAGCAGTTCTTC,CASSSWTSSNEQFF
.,TRBV27,.,14,TRBJ1-4,TGTGCCAGCAGTTTGGGGGGCTCTAATGAAAAACTGTTTTTT,CASSLGGSNEKLFF
.,TRBV2,.,12,TRBJ1-1,TGTGCCAGCAGTGAAGGGGAGGGTAAGGCTTTCTTT,CASSEGEGKAFF
.,TRBV19,.,13,TRBJ2-7,TGTGCCAGTAGTATCTACTGGGCCCACGAGCAGTACTTC,CASSIYWAHEQYF
.,TRBV2,.,14,TRBJ2-7,TGTGCCACCCTCACAGGGATAACGTCCTACGAGCAGTACTTC,CATLTGITSYEQYF
.,TRBV6-1,once,15,TRBJ1-3,TGTGCCAGCAGTGAACACATCAGCTCTGGAAACACCATATATTTT,CASSEHISSGNTIYF
.,TRBV5-5,.,15,TRBJ1-5,TGTGCCAGCAGCTTGGGGGGTAACCCCAATCAGCCCCAGCATTTT,CASSLGGNPNQPQHF
TRBD1,TRBV27,once,14,TRBJ2-7,TGTGCCAGCAGTTTGGGACAGGGTTTTTACGAGCAGTACTTC,CASSLGQGFYEQYF
TRBD2,TRBV7-9,.,15,TRBJ2-7,TGTGCCAGCAGCTTACTGGAGCTAGCGGGCAACGAGCAGTACTTC,CASSLLELAGNEQYF
.,TRBV25-1,.,15,TRBJ2-1,TGTGCCAGCAGTCTCTGGGGTAGCTCCTACAATGAGCAGTTCTTC,CASSLWGSSYNEQFF
.,TRBV27,once,11,TRBJ2-3,TGTGCCAGCAGCCTCGGACTGCGGCAGTATTTT,CASSLGLRQYF
.,TRBV10-2,.,14,TRBJ2-7,TGCGCCAGCAGTGAGGTAACAGGGTTCAACGAGCAGTACTTC,CASSEVTGFNEQYF
.,TRBV6-4,.,15,TRBJ2-1,TGTGCCAGCAGTGAGTTTCCTGACTCCTACAATGAGCAGTTCTTC,CASSEFPDSYNEQFF
TRBD1,TRBV13,.,19,TRBJ2-7,TGTGCCAGCTCCTCCCCCCGCCAGGGAACAGGGGTTAGCTCCTACGAGCAGTACTTC,CASSSPRQGTGVSSYEQYF
TRBD1,TRBV15,.,19,TRBJ2-7,TGTGCCACCAGCAGTCCCCTTCCGGGACAGATCAACAATCCCTACGAGCAGTACTTC,CATSSPLPGQINNPYEQYF
.,TRBV5-1,.,17,TRBJ1-1,TGCGCCAGCAGCCCCCATGGTAGGGGGGAAAGGGGCACTGAAGCTTTCTTT,CASSPHGRGERGTEAFF
TRBD2,TRBV14,.,15,TRBJ2-7,TGTGCCAGCAGTCCCAGCGGGAGTGGCTCCTACGAGCAGTACTTC,CASSPSGSGSYEQYF
.,TRBV6-5,.,12,TRBJ1-6,TGTGCCTCCCGGACTTTTAATTCACCCCTCCACTTT,CASRTFNSPLHF
.,TRBV10-1,.,14,TRBJ2-7,TGCGCCAGCAGTGTGCGGCTGAGCTCCTACGAGCAGTACTTC,CASSVRLSSYEQYF
.,TRBV5-4,.,15,TRBJ2-7,TGTGCCAGCAGCAACCGGGACGGGGGAATCCACGAGCAGTACTTC,CASSNRDGGIHEQYF
.,TRBV13,.,14,TRBJ2-5,TGTGCCAGCAGCTTAGGTCGGTATCAAGAGACCCAGTACTTC,CASSLGRYQETQYF
.,TRBV2,.,13,TRBJ1-1,TGTGCCAGCAGTGGATACGTGAACACTGAAGCTTTCTTT,CASSGYVNTEAFF
TRBD1,TRBV7-9,.,15,TRBJ1-2,TGTGCCAGCAGCAACGGGACAGGGGGAAGGGATGGCTACACCTTC,CASSNGTGGRDGYTF
.,TRBV19,.,14,TRBJ1-3,TGTGCCAGTAGTAGCCGGGTCTCTGGAAACACCATATATTTT,CASSSRVSGNTIYF
.,TRBV9,.,14,TRBJ2-7,TGTGCCAGCAGCGTAGCCAGGAGCTCCTACGAGCAGTACTTC,CASSVARSSYEQYF
.,TRBV9,.,12,TRBJ2-1,TGTGCCAGCAGCCCCCTCGGCGGGGAGCAGTTCTTC,CASSPLGGEQFF
TRBD1,TRBV6-5,.,14,TRBJ2-7,TGTGCCAGCAGTTCCCGGGACAGCTCCTACGAGCAGTACTTC,CASSSRDSSYEQYF
.,TRBV19,.,13,TRBJ2-5,TGTGCCAGTATCAGGGGCTACCGGGAGACCCAGTACTTC,CASIRGYRETQYF
TRBD2,TRBV4-3,.,17,TRBJ2-1,TGCGCCAGCAGCCAAGATATCTTTGCGGGAGTCATTAATGAGCAGTTCTTC,CASSQDIFAGVINEQFF
.,TRBV6-1,.,14,TRBJ2-7,TGTGCCAGCAGTGAAGCGGTCCCTGGCTACGAGCAGTACTTC,CASSEAVPGYEQYF